The rows below give T cell receptor beta chains drawn from one sample of a study of blood T cell repertoires in COVID-19. Repertoires were generated with immunoSEQ multiplex PCR, while TCRdb's copy carries only in-frame clones and drops some. This repertoire shows some 290,000 clones, around 83% found once; its top ten account for around 3.6%. The sequencing input was peripheral blood. All receptors come from a man between 18 and 35 years old with active or convalescent COVID-19. Both conserved end residues are part of each CDR3. D genes are given only for firm matches. The size entry is marked missing in some rows and otherwise reads once, few, many or a size class.

d_call	v_call	clone_size	j_call	cdr3_nt	cdr3_aa
TRBD1	TRBV18	-	TRBJ1-2	TGTGCCAGCTCACCTCCGGGACAGGGGACCTATGGCTACACCTTC	CASSPPGQGTYGYTF
-	TRBV25-1	-	TRBJ2-2	TGTGCCAGCAGTGAATTATCTGGGGAGCTGTTTTTT	CASSELSGELFF
TRBD2	TRBV10-3	-	TRBJ2-5	TGTGCCATCAGTGGGGGACTAGCTATCGAGACCCAGTACTTC	CAISGGLAIETQYF
-	TRBV7-9	-	TRBJ2-7	TGTGCCAGCAGCTTAGCGGGGCCCTCCTACGAGCAGTACTTC	CASSLAGPSYEQYF
-	TRBV5-1	-	TRBJ2-3	TGCGCCAGCAGCCAGGGTATTCAAGGGGGTGGGCAGTATTTT	CASSQGIQGGGQYF
TRBD1	TRBV2	few	TRBJ2-7	TGTGCCAGCAGTGAAGCGCTTGGTTGGGGGACAGCCATATACGAGCAGTACTTC	CASSEALGWGTAIYEQYF
-	TRBV28	once	TRBJ1-5	TGTGCCAGCAGTTTCTGGTCGGGACTCCATAGCAATCAGCCCCAGCATTTT	CASSFWSGLHSNQPQHF
TRBD2	TRBV19	once	TRBJ2-4	TGTGCCAGTAGCGTGGGGGGGACCAAAAACATTCAGTACTTC	CASSVGGTKNIQYF
-	TRBV6-5	-	TRBJ1-6	TGTGCCAGCAGTTACTCGATTGTCGCTCAGAATTCACCCCTCCACTTT	CASSYSIVAQNSPLHF
TRBD2	TRBV6-5	-	TRBJ2-7	TGTGCCAGCAGGATGACTAGCGGGGGTACCTACGAGCAGTACTTC	CASRMTSGGTYEQYF
TRBD1	TRBV12-3/TRBV12-4	-	TRBJ1-2	TGTGCCAGCAGTTTAATACAGGGGTATGGCTACACCTTC	CASSLIQGYGYTF
-	TRBV14	-	TRBJ2-7	TGTGCCAGCAGCCAAGGGACATGGCGCAACGAGCAGTACTTC	CASSQGTWRNEQYF
-	TRBV6-2/TRBV6-3	few	TRBJ1-5	TGTGCCAGCAGTCGGGGTCAGCCCCAGCATTTT	CASSRGQPQHF
-	TRBV7-9	-	TRBJ2-3	TGTGCCAGCTGCTTCGGTGACACAGATACGCAGTATTTT	CASCFGDTDTQYF
-	TRBV27	-	TRBJ2-5	TGTGCCAGCAGTCCCGGGGGTCGCCAAGAGACCCAGTACTTC	CASSPGGRQETQYF
TRBD1	TRBV6-5	-	TRBJ1-3	TGTGCCAGCAGTCAGACAGGGTTTTCTGGAAACACCATATATTTT	CASSQTGFSGNTIYF
-	TRBV25-1	-	TRBJ1-3	TGTGCCAGCAGTGAAACAGGGTACACGGACACCATATATTTT	CASSETGYTDTIYF
-	TRBV19	-	TRBJ1-4	TGTGCCAGTAGTCTCTCACGACCCGTCGGGGTGGAAAAACTGTTTTTT	CASSLSRPVGVEKLFF
TRBD2	TRBV2	-	TRBJ2-1	TGTGCCAGCACAGTCCTAGCGGACAATGAGCAGTTCTTC	CASTVLADNEQFF
-	TRBV10-3	few	TRBJ1-1	TGTGCCACGGGAGGGGGAGATGAAGCTTTCTTT	CATGGGDEAFF